The next 22 T cell receptor beta chains were all read from a single sample in a study of T cells after yellow fever vaccination. One entry per CDR3 protein results from TCRdb running MiXCR on the 5' RACE reads. The sample carries 230,000 or so distinct CDR3 sequences, roughly 6.3% recorded once. This material consisted of CD4+ T cells sorted from PBMCs, taken on the day of the yellow fever booster vaccination. These TCRs come from a man in his thirties or forties who received the YFV17D yellow fever vaccine.

Ten or more counts support this clonotype. The chain employs TRBV6-5 and TRBJ2-7; D is perhaps TRBD1 or TRBD2 (6 bases each). The CDR3 totals 16 residues. The germline CDR1 and CDR2 sequences are MNHEY and SVGAGI. V lost 0 bases to trimming and J lost 1 base, with 13 bases between them. Here the CDR3 DNA reads TGTGCCAGCAGTTACTCGTTTCGGGGGCAGTCCTACGAGCAGTACTTC. This codes for CASSYSFRGQSYEQYF.

This clonotype turned up a few times. The V call is TRBV7-2, the J call TRBJ2-4; D assignment may be TRBD1 or TRBD2 (5 bases each). The CDR3 has 17 amino acids. CDR1 is SGHTA and CDR2 is FQGNSA in the germline V gene. Trimming shortened V by 6 bases and J by 1 base, and 19 bases separated the two germline ends. The CDR3 sequence: CASSLVFGRGAKNIQYF. The CDR3 nucleotides are TGTGCCAGCAGTCTGGTTTTTGGCCGGGGCGCCAAAAACATTCAGTACTTC.

The chain recombines TRBV29-1 with TRBJ2-7; D gene ambiguous. The V end lost 6 bases, the J end lost 4 bases, and 10 bases lay between the germline ends. Germline CDR1 SQVTM, CDR2 ANQGSEA. This CDR3 comprises 11 residues. The CDR3 sequence: CSVLVGYEQYF. CDR3 nucleotide sequence: TGCAGCGTCCTGGTGGGGTACGAGCAGTACTTC.

This clonotype was counted many times. The V call is TRBV5-1, the J call TRBJ2-7; D perhaps matches TRBD2 (6 bases). The length of the CDR3 is 13 residues. Trimming stripped 5 bases from V and 4 bases from J, with 13 bases between. CDR1 and CDR2 from the germline V gene are SGHRS and YFSETQ. In nucleotides, the CDR3 is TGCGCCAGCAGTGGCCCGGGGGTTTACGAGCAGTACTTC. Translated, it gives CASSGPGVYEQYF.

This clonotype was seen repeatedly, ten times or more. The chain combines TRBV6-5 with TRBJ1-5, with D possibly being TRBD1 (5 bases). Per the germline V gene, CDR1 is MNHEY and CDR2 is SVGAGI. The V gene lost 6 bases and the J gene lost 3 bases, with 21 bases spanning the gap. The CDR3 has 17 amino acids. This CDR3 is CASRTLIGGRVNQPQHF. The DNA of the CDR3 is TGTGCCAGCAGGACCCTGATTGGGGGGAGGGTCAATCAGCCCCAGCATTTT.

Many counts were recorded for this clonotype. V and J are TRBV20-1 and TRBJ1-1; D is unclear. Germline CDR1 DFQATT, CDR2 SNEGSKA (reference sequence). V lost 2 bases and J lost 2, with 3 bases in between. The CDR3 length is 11 residues. CDR3 in amino acids: CSARSNTEAFF. The CDR3, as DNA: TGCAGTGCTAGATCAAACACTGAAGCTTTCTTT.

This clonotype turned up a few times. The V call is TRBV6-2 or TRBV6-3, the J call TRBJ2-5; D is perhaps TRBD2 (5 bases). This CDR3 has 14 amino acids. The V end lost 7 bases, the J end lost 1 base, and 13 bases lay between the germline ends. Germline loops: CDR1 MNHEY, CDR2 SVGEGT. The CDR3 loop is CASTRIGIQETQYF. Here the CDR3 DNA reads TGTGCCAGCACTCGGATCGGGATCCAAGAGACCCAGTACTTC.

This clonotype has at least ten counts. The chain combines TRBV5-1 with TRBJ2-7, with D tentatively TRBD2 (7 bases). This CDR3 is 15 amino acids long. Germline V CDR1 and CDR2: SGHRS, YFSETQ. Deletions cut 4 bases from V and 6 bases from J, with 20 bases between. The CDR3 here is CASSPETGGLSEQYF. Written as DNA, the CDR3 is TGCGCCAGCAGCCCAGAGACCGGGGGGCTCTCCGAGCAGTACTTC.

The chain joins TRBV7-2 to TRBJ1-5; D not certain. Germline assignment: CDR1 SGHTA and CDR2 FQGNSA. The CDR3 is 14 residues long. The V end lost 5 bases, the J end lost 6 bases, and 14 bases lay between the germline ends. CDR3 nucleotides: TGTGCCAGCAGCAGAGACGGGTGGATTCAGCCCCAGCATTTT. It translates to CASSRDGWIQPQHF.

The chain links TRBV20-1 to TRBJ2-1; TRBD2 might be the D (5 bases). CDR3 length equals 14 residues. Trimming pared 0 bases from V and 10 bases from J, leaving 16 bases between. Per germline, CDR1 DFQATT and CDR2 SNEGSKA (reference sequence). CDR3: CSARDLMAGHEQFF. The CDR3 nucleotides read TGCAGTGCTAGAGATCTTATGGCGGGCCACGAGCAGTTCTTC.

The chain has TRBV7-2 and TRBJ2-5, with D possibly TRBD2 on 7 matching bases. Looked up from germline, CDR1 is SGHTA and CDR2 is FQGNSA. Between the trimmed V and J ends, which lost 1 base and 7 bases, there was a span of 16 bases. The CDR3 spans 15 residues. CDR3 DNA: TGTGCCAGCAGCTTAGGACTAGCCCAAGGGGGGACCCAGTACTTC. Protein sequence: CASSLGLAQGGTQYF.

This rearrangement joins TRBV21-1 to TRBJ2-7; TRBD1 is the table's D call and was not checked against the DNA. TRBV21-1 is designated a pseudogene. The CDR3 extends over 15 amino acids. The CDR3 region has the DNA TGTGCCAGCAGCTCTTGTACCGGGTCCTCCTACGAGCAGTACTTC. It is translated as CASSSCTGSSYEQYF.

This clonotype was seen ten or more times. This chain uses TRBV6-6 with TRBJ2-1, with D tentatively TRBD2 (6 bases). The CDR3 is 13 amino acids. CDR1 MNHNY and CDR2 SVGAGI come from the germline V gene (reference sequence). V lost 4 bases, J lost 6 bases, and 10 bases lay in between. Here the CDR3 reads CASSWGLINEQFF. DNA of the CDR3: TGTGCCAGCAGTTGGGGACTGATCAATGAGCAGTTCTTC.

This clonotype showed up many times. This chain joins TRBV7-2 and TRBJ2-3; 7 bases fit TRBD2. The CDR3 totals 15 residues. Germline V CDR1 and CDR2: SGHTA, FQGNSA. With V trimmed by 1 base and J by 6 bases, 7 bases remained unmatched. The CDR3: CASSLVRGSYDTQYF. CDR3 bases: TGTGCCAGCAGCTTAGTCCGCGGGAGCTATGATACGCAGTATTTT.

This clonotype was seen more than once but under ten times. V and J are TRBV19 and TRBJ2-5, with D unclear. Germline CDR1 reads LNHDA; CDR2 reads SQIVND (reference sequence). The CDR3 runs 14 residues. V lost 4 bases and J 2 bases, leaving 11 bases between the germline ends. CDR3 bases: TGTGCCAGTAGTACGAGATCGGAGCAAGAGACCCAGTACTTC. Translated: CASSTRSEQETQYF.

This clonotype was counted many times. The gene calls are TRBV20-1 and TRBJ2-1; 11 bases are shared with TRBD2. CDR3 length: 15 amino acids. CDR1 is DFQATT, CDR2 SNEGSKA, per germline (reference sequence). The V segment lost 3 bases and the J segment 9 bases; nucleotides outside the gene matches: 10. For the CDR3, the DNA is TGCAGTGCTAGTCCGTGGGGGACTAGCGGACCTGAGCAGTTCTTC. Translation: CSASPWGTSGPEQFF.

CDR3 bases: TGTGCCATCAGTGTGAAGGGACAGGGAGATACTGAAGCTTTCTTT. It specifies CAISVKGQGDTEAFF. The chain employs TRBV10-3 and TRBJ1-1; 9 bases fit TRBD1. The CDR3 runs 15 residues. The germline gives CDR1 ENHRY, CDR2 SYGVKD. V trimming: 4 bases; J trimming: 5 bases; junction bases outside the gene matches: 8.

This clonotype has only a few counts. V and J are TRBV7-2 and TRBJ2-7, with 10 bases aligning to TRBD2. This CDR3 is built from 15 residues. Germline assignment: CDR1 SGHTA and CDR2 FQGNSA. V dropped 2 bases and J dropped 2; count of bases not matched to a gene: 3. CDR3 nucleotide sequence: TGTGCCAGCAGCTTAACCCTAGCGGGAGCCTACGAGCAGTACTTC. Its protein product is CASSLTLAGAYEQYF.

This clonotype has ten or more counts. The CDR3 DNA reads TGTGCCAGCAGCCAAGCGGGGGTCAATGAGCAGTTCTTC. Its translation is CASSQAGVNEQFF. J is TRBJ2-1 and V is TRBV3-1, with a possible D match to TRBD2 (6 bases). Germline CDR1 is LGHDT and CDR2 is YNNKEL (reference sequence). The V end was cut by 1 base, the J end by 6 bases, with 7 bases between. This CDR3 spans 13 amino acids.

This clonotype was counted at least ten times. The genes are TRBV5-5 and TRBJ2-3; possibly TRBD1 for D (6 bases). Germline CDR1 reads SGHKS; CDR2 reads YYEKEE (reference sequence). The CDR3 is 14 residues long. The V end was cut by 4 bases, the J end by 0 bases, with 9 bases between. The CDR3 region has the DNA TGTGCCAGCAGCAGAGGACAGAGCACAGATACGCAGTATTTT. This gives the protein CASSRGQSTDTQYF.

In this sample, this clonotype turned up a few times. The chain is built from TRBV29-1 and TRBJ2-7, with TRBD1 matching over 10 bases. CDR3 length: 13 amino acids. J was trimmed by 0 bases and V by 7 bases; bases with no gene match: 3. Germline-derived CDR1 and CDR2 are SQVTM and ANQGSEA. The CDR3 sequence is CSGTGGASYEQYF. CDR3 DNA sequence: TGCAGCGGGACAGGGGGGGCCTCCTACGAGCAGTACTTC.

This clonotype was seen a handful of times. The chain is built from TRBV5-6 and TRBJ2-3, with 9 bases fitting TRBD2. The V gene end was trimmed by 2 bases and the J gene end by 2 bases; junction bases not matched to a gene: 6. Germline V gene lookup returns CDR1 SGHDT and CDR2 YYEEEE. This CDR3 is built from 16 residues. The CDR3 sequence is CASSFLSGSLTDTQYF. Written as DNA, the CDR3 is TGTGCCAGCAGCTTCCTTAGCGGGAGTCTCACAGATACGCAGTATTTT.